The 25 T cell receptor beta chains in this list originate from one sample, sequenced in a study of T cell responses to AZD1222 COVID-19 vaccine. Assay: immunoSEQ multiplex PCR; the TCRdb copy retains only in-frame clones and omits some. The data contain 130,000 or so clones, 80% to 95% of them seen just once; the ten biggest clones take up approximately 3.1%. The specimen comprised peripheral blood, sampled on day 0 of AZD1222 vaccination. Receptors originate from an adult in good health.

The V call is TRBV6-5, the J call TRBJ2-3, with D possibly matching TRBD2 (7 bases). The CDR3 is 15 residues long. The V gene lost 6 bases and the J gene lost 2 bases, with 15 bases spanning the gap. Germline loops: CDR1 MNHEY, CDR2 SVGAGI. The CDR3 is CASSLRGALTDTQYF. CDR3 sequence (DNA): TGTGCCAGCAGCCTCCGGGGGGCCCTCACAGATACGCAGTATTTT.

In DNA form, the CDR3 reads TGTGCCAGCAGTTCAGCTGGGCCCGGGGGAAAACTGTTTTTT. It specifies CASSSAGPGGKLFF. The rearrangement links TRBV6-5 to TRBJ1-4, with D perhaps TRBD1 (5 bases). Germline CDR1 MNHEY, CDR2 SVGAGI. The CDR3 spans 14 residues. V lost 4 bases and J lost 10, with 16 bases in between.

V usage is TRBV30 and J usage is TRBJ1-3, with D maybe TRBD1 (6 bases). Germline CDR1 is GTSNPN and CDR2 is SVGIG (reference sequence). Trimming stripped 5 bases from V and 3 bases from J, with 8 bases between. This CDR3 contains 12 residues. The CDR3 loop reads CAWGTSGNTIYF. For the CDR3, the DNA is TGTGCCTGGGGGACAAGTGGAAACACCATATATTTT.

V is TRBV19 and J is TRBJ2-7; D gene unclear. The CDR3 is 13 residues long. The germline V gene encodes CDR1 LNHDA and CDR2 SQIVND (reference sequence). Trimming took 3 bases from V and 3 from J, leaving 9 bases between them. The CDR3 coding sequence is TGTGCCAGTAGTATGGGGTACAACTACGAGCAGTACTTC. It translates to CASSMGYNYEQYF.

This rearrangement joins TRBV19 to TRBJ2-1; D not resolved. The V end lost 0 bases, the J end lost 2 bases, and 8 bases lay between the germline ends. Germline V gene sequence: CDR1 LNHDA, CDR2 SQIVND (reference sequence). This CDR3 region has 15 residues. In nucleotides, the CDR3 is TGTGCCAGTAGTATAGACTCGGGCGCCTACAATGAGCAGTTCTTC. Protein sequence: CASSIDSGAYNEQFF. Full variable domain (remainder filled in from reference TRBV19 and TRBJ2-1): DGGITQSPKYLFRKEGQNVTLSCEQNLNHDAMYWYRQDPGQGLRLIYYSQIVNDFQKGDIAEGYSVSREKKESFPLTVTSAQKNPTAFYLCASSIDSGAYNEQFFGPGTRLTVL.

The chain recombines TRBV6-6 with TRBJ2-2; D perhaps matches TRBD1 (5 bases). Germline V gives CDR1 MNHNY, CDR2 SVGAGI (reference sequence). The ends were cut back, 8 bases at V and 3 bases at J, with 13 bases in the middle. This CDR3 region has 14 residues. In nucleotides, the CDR3 is TGTGCCAGCGGTAGGGGCGGAGACACCGGGGAGCTGTTTTTT. Translation: CASGRGGDTGELFF.

This sequence joins TRBV10-3 and TRBJ2-7; D is unresolved. V was clipped by 3 bases and J by 6 bases, with 12 bases between them. Germline V lookup: CDR1 ENHRY, CDR2 SYGVKD. The CDR3 is 13 amino acids. CDR3 DNA: TGTGCCATCAGTGAAAAAGTGGGTGGCGAGCAGTACTTC. Encoded protein: CAISEKVGGEQYF.

This clone was recorded only once. The chain has TRBV3-1 (or the pseudogene TRBV3-2) and TRBJ2-5; 14 bases line up with TRBD2. V lost 6 bases, J lost 6 bases, and 9 bases stayed unmatched. The germline gives CDR1 LGHDT, CDR2 YNNKEL (reference sequence). The CDR3 has 16 residues. DNA of the CDR3: TGTGCCAGCAGTCCCGGGACTAGCGGGAGTTGGAAGACCCAGTACTTC. The encoded protein is CASSPGTSGSWKTQYF.

The table lists this clone with a count of one. The genes are TRBV27 and TRBJ1-1; D is undetermined. The CDR3 totals 12 residues. CDR1 is MNHEY, CDR2 SMNVEV, per germline (reference sequence). The ends were cut back, 6 bases at V and 2 bases at J, with 7 bases in the middle. This CDR3 reads CASSTANTEAFF. Written as DNA, the CDR3 is TGTGCCAGCAGCACAGCCAACACTGAAGCTTTCTTT.

The chain recombines TRBV28 with TRBJ2-1, with TRBD2 matching 7 bases. The CDR3 contains 16 residues. Germline assignment: CDR1 MDHEN and CDR2 SYDVKM. The junction had 7 bases not matched to a gene; V was cut back by 5 bases and J by 0 bases. The CDR3 here is CASSDPSGFSYNEQFF. CDR3 nucleotide sequence: TGTGCCAGCAGTGACCCTAGCGGATTCTCCTACAATGAGCAGTTCTTC.

The V and J genes are TRBV28 and TRBJ2-3; D is possibly TRBD2 (6 bases). CDR1 and CDR2 (germline): MDHEN, SYDVKM. The CDR3 spans 19 residues. Trimming removed 6 bases at V and 3 bases at J, with 28 bases between. CDR3 region: CASRIGGDGGERGTDTQYF. The CDR3 region has the DNA TGTGCCAGCAGAATCGGAGGGGATGGAGGGGAGAGGGGTACAGATACGCAGTATTTT.

A note on this clone: One end of the junction is discordant with germline, which a read error may explain. The V and J genes are TRBV7-9 and TRBJ2-4; D not resolved. From germline, CDR1 is SEHNR and CDR2 FQNEAQ (reference sequence). CDR3 length equals 12 residues. CDR3 DNA: TGTGCCAGCAGCTTAGGACCGGACCCTTCCGACTTC. The encoded protein is CASSLGPDPSDF.

The J gene is TRBJ2-5, the V gene TRBV2, with D tentatively TRBD2 (6 bases). The CDR3 spans 15 residues. Per germline, CDR1 SNHLY and CDR2 FYNNEI. V was cut by 6 bases and J by 7 bases, with 21 bases left in between. DNA for the CDR3: TGTGCCAGCAGGGGAGGACCGCTACCCTCTGGGACCCAGTACTTC. This codes for CASRGGPLPSGTQYF.

The rearrangement links TRBV2 to TRBJ2-5, with D perhaps matching TRBD1 or TRBD2 (5 bases each). V was clipped by 3 bases and J by 3 bases, with 11 bases between them. The CDR3 consists of 14 residues. Germline V gene sequence: CDR1 SNHLY, CDR2 FYNNEI. The DNA of the CDR3 is TGTGCCAGCAGTGAGGGGCACGGGGAAGAGACCCAGTACTTC. Amino acid sequence: CASSEGHGEETQYF.

This sequence joins TRBV5-6 and TRBJ2-3; the D is unclear. Trimming cost V 1 base and J 0 bases, with 9 bases left between them. The germline V gene encodes CDR1 SGHDT and CDR2 YYEEEE. The CDR3 contains 15 residues. CDR3 sequence: CASSLFMPSTDTQYF. The CDR3 DNA reads as TGTGCCAGCAGCTTGTTCATGCCTAGCACAGATACGCAGTATTTT.

The V and J genes are TRBV11-3 and TRBJ2-1; no firm D call. Germline V gene sequence: CDR1 SGHNT, CDR2 YENEEA. CDR3 length: 16 residues. Trimming removed 1 base at V and 0 bases at J, with 10 bases between. CDR3 amino acids: CASSLVPSSSYNEQFF. CDR3 DNA: TGTGCCAGCAGCTTAGTACCTTCGAGCTCCTACAATGAGCAGTTCTTC.

CDR3 amino acids: CASSLEAGGPHEQFF. The CDR3 DNA is TGTGCCAGCAGCTTAGAAGCGGGAGGGCCCCATGAGCAGTTCTTC. The gene calls are TRBV5-4 and TRBJ2-1, with 10 bases identical to TRBD2. Germline CDR1 is SGHNT and CDR2 is YYREEE (reference sequence). CDR3 size: 15 residues. V was pared by 2 bases and J by 8 bases, with 7 bases of the junction left unmatched. The variable domain in full, with the rest retrieved from reference TRBV5-4 and TRBJ2-1, is ETGVTQSPTHLIKTRGQQVTLRCSSQSGHNTVSWYQQALGQGPQFIFQYYREEENGRGNFPPRFSGLQFPNYSSELNVNALELDDSALYLCASSLEAGGPHEQFFGPGTRLTVL.

The V gene is TRBV14, the J gene TRBJ2-1, with 8 bases fitting TRBD1. The CDR3 has 16 residues. Trimming cost V 5 bases and J 12 bases; bases outside gene matches: 18. Germline CDR1 SGHDN, CDR2 FVKESK. The CDR3 sequence: CASSDRDRTPFWGQFF. The CDR3, as DNA: TGTGCCAGCAGCGACCGGGACAGGACACCCTTTTGGGGGCAGTTCTTC.

The chain couples TRBV27 to TRBJ1-4, with a weak D call TRBD1 (5 bases). The V gene lost 8 bases and the J gene lost 7 bases, with 14 bases spanning the gap. The CDR3 has 13 residues. Germline CDR1 and CDR2: MNHEY and SMNVEV (reference sequence). CDR3: CASGARVGEKLFF. The CDR3, as DNA: TGTGCCAGCGGGGCCAGGGTCGGTGAAAAACTGTTTTTT.

This clone was detected a few times. The V call is TRBV3-1 (or the pseudogene TRBV3-2), the J call TRBJ1-6; tentative D call: TRBD1 (5 bases). V shed 3 bases and J shed 0 bases, with 9 bases lying between them. The CDR3 sequence is 16 residues long. Germline CDR1 reads LGHDT; CDR2 reads YNNKEL (reference sequence). CDR3 in amino acids: CASSQDTSSYNSPLHF. The DNA for the CDR3 is TGTGCCAGCAGCCAGGACACAAGCTCCTATAATTCACCCCTCCACTTT.

V gene TRBV30 combines with J gene TRBJ2-7; 10 nucleotides match TRBD2. CDR1 is GTSNPN, CDR2 SVGIG, per germline (reference sequence). The V gene end was trimmed by 6 bases and the J gene end by 6 bases; junction bases not matched to a gene: 8. The CDR3 has 13 amino acids. The chain's CDR3 is CACPGTSVFEQYF. Here the CDR3 DNA reads TGTGCCTGTCCGGGGACTAGCGTCTTCGAGCAGTACTTC.

This clone was seen just once. V gene TRBV19 combines with J gene TRBJ1-1; D uncertain. Germline loops: CDR1 LNHDA, CDR2 SQIVND (reference sequence). The CDR3 is 13 amino acids. Trimming removed 4 bases at V and 5 bases at J, with 11 bases between. DNA for the CDR3: TGTGCCAGTAGTAAAGACGTTCGGACTGAAGCTTTCTTT. This encodes CASSKDVRTEAFF.

The chain is built from TRBV4-2 and TRBJ2-1; D unclear. Germline loops: CDR1 LGHNA, CDR2 YNFKEQ. This CDR3 has 15 amino acids. The V end lost 0 bases, the J end lost 0 bases, and 6 bases lay between the germline ends. CDR3 sequence: CASSQESTSYNEQFF. CDR3 coding DNA: TGTGCCAGCAGCCAAGAAAGCACCTCCTACAATGAGCAGTTCTTC.

The chain has TRBV7-8 and TRBJ2-2; 7 nucleotides match TRBD1. This CDR3 contains 15 residues. Germline V lookup: CDR1 SGHVS, CDR2 FQNEAQ. The chain's CDR3 is CSTGMVGANTGELFF. The CDR3 DNA reads TGTTCGACAGGGATGGTTGGCGCGAACACCGGGGAGCTGTTTTTT.

The chain combines TRBV4-3 with TRBJ2-2; D possibly corresponds to TRBD1 (5 bases). Trimming left V 1 base short and J 6 bases short, with 9 bases between. The V gene's germline CDR1 is LGHNA and CDR2 YSLEER. This CDR3 has 14 amino acids. The CDR3 coding sequence is TGCGCCAGCAGCCAAGGGCGCAGGGCCGGGGAGCTGTTTTTT. Residues: CASSQGRRAGELFF.